This entry concerns a single T cell receptor (beta chain). One end of the junction is discordant with germline, which a read error may explain. Looked up from germline, CDR1 is MNHEY and CDR2 is SVGAGI. The CDR3 covers 14 residues. The data were taken from a study of blood T cells in healthy people across ages. It was with a sample-barcoded 5' primer and a J-beta primer mix that a second PCR of roughly 7 to 12 cycles was run. TCRdb independently ran MiXCR on the 5' RACE reads; one entry per CDR3 protein. The sample lists some 850,000 distinct CDR3 sequences, 20% to 30% occurring once. This same sample was also part of a study on T cells of mothers and their children.

The receptor was isolated from a boy between 5 and 17 years old in good health. Sequenced sample: blood. This chain connects TRBV6-5 to TRBJ1-1, with D unclear. The CDR3 protein is CASRPSLSNTEAFF. DNA for the CDR3: TGCGCCAGCAGACCCTCGTTGTCGAACACTGAAGCTTTCTTT.